A single sample is the source of the 24 T cell receptor beta chains below, sequenced in a study of beta chain features in type 1 diabetes. Findings and limits, study-wide: Across all four CD4+ subsets, people with type 1 diabetes showed modestly shorter TCRB CDR3s.

What was sequenced were expressed TCRB transcripts, since all of the isolated RNA had been reverse transcribed. Repertoires were generated with immunoSEQ multiplex PCR, while TCRdb's copy carries only in-frame clones and drops some. The data show a few hundred thousand clones, about 13% seen once. These receptors have no identified antigens. Sequences were obtained from naive CD4+ T cells from blood. The receptor source for this set is a woman aged 18-29 years with type 1 diabetes.

This clone was observed a handful of times. The V and J genes are TRBV2 and TRBJ2-4; D ambiguous. The ends were cut back, 4 bases at V and 7 bases at J, with 14 bases in the middle. The V gene's germline CDR1 is SNHLY and CDR2 FYNNEI. CDR3 size: 14 residues. CDR3 nucleotides: TGTGCCAGCAGTGGAGCAAGCCTGAGGAACATTCAGTACTTC. Protein sequence: CASSGASLRNIQYF.

In nucleotides, the CDR3 is TGTGCCAGCAGTTCGCCCTCAAGCGGGAGGGCCCACAATGAGCAGTTCTTC. The encoded protein is CASSSPSSGRAHNEQFF. The gene calls are TRBV27 and TRBJ2-1; 10 bases match TRBD2. V lost 4 bases to trimming and J lost 5 bases; unmatched junction nucleotides: 11. Germline CDR1 MNHEY, CDR2 SMNVEV (reference sequence). The CDR3 runs 17 residues.

V gene TRBV29-1 combines with J gene TRBJ1-2; 8 bases line up with TRBD1. The CDR3 length is 12 residues. Germline lookup yields CDR1 SQVTM and CDR2 ANQGSEA. Trimming took 4 bases from V and 3 from J; bases not matched to a gene: 1. This chain's CDR3 is CSVVQGDYGYTF. As DNA, the CDR3 is TGCAGCGTTGTACAGGGGGACTATGGCTACACCTTC.

This clone was counted ten times or more. The chain combines TRBV7-9 with TRBJ2-7; TRBD2 might be the D (6 bases). In germline, CDR1 is SEHNR, CDR2 FQNEAQ (reference sequence). Between the trimmed V and J ends, which lost 5 bases and 4 bases, there was a span of 15 bases. The CDR3 runs to 14 residues. CDR3 sequence reads: CASSTPGLLYEQYV. CDR3 DNA sequence: TGTGCCAGCAGCACACCGGGACTCCTATACGAGCAGTACGTC.

V and J are TRBV19 and TRBJ2-7; D may be TRBD1 (5 bases). The CDR3 contains 13 residues. CDR1 and CDR2 from the germline V gene are LNHDA and SQIVND (reference sequence). Trimming removed 5 bases at V and 5 bases at J, with 13 bases between. The CDR3 region is CASSFTGLDEQYF. The CDR3 DNA is TGTGCCAGTAGTTTCACAGGCTTGGACGAGCAGTACTTC.

There are a few counts of this clone. This chain links TRBV18 with TRBJ2-7; 7 bases fit TRBD1. Germline CDR1 is KGHSH and CDR2 is LQKENI. The CDR3 is 16 residues long. Germline trimming cut 2 bases from V and 5 bases from J; bases unmatched to any gene: 12. CDR3 DNA sequence: TGTGCCAGCTCACCAGACTCTGGACAGGTTCTAAACGAGCAGTACTTC. Protein sequence: CASSPDSGQVLNEQYF.

This clone has only a few counts. V usage is TRBV19 and J usage is TRBJ1-1; 7 bases are shared with TRBD1. The CDR3 runs 14 residues. V was clipped by 0 bases and J by 5 bases; unmatched bases: 3. Germline V gives CDR1 LNHDA, CDR2 SQIVND (reference sequence). The CDR3 coding sequence is TGTGCCAGTAGTATAGAAGGGGGCAGGACTGAAGCTTTCTTT. Protein product: CASSIEGGRTEAFF.

CDR3 sequence: CSALSFDEQFF. Written as DNA, the CDR3 is TGCAGTGCTCTAAGTTTCGATGAGCAGTTCTTC. V usage is TRBV20-1 and J usage is TRBJ2-1; no reliable D call. The CDR3 runs to 11 residues. Trimming cost V 5 bases and J 8 bases, with 10 bases left between them. From germline, CDR1 is DFQATT and CDR2 SNEGSKA (reference sequence).

This clone was recorded a few times. The V and J genes are TRBV29-1 and TRBJ2-1; the D is unclear. V gave up 0 bases and J gave up 6 bases, with 9 bases separating them. The V gene's germline CDR1 is SQVTM and CDR2 ANQGSEA. The CDR3 covers 13 residues. CDR3 bases: TGCAGCGTTGAAGATGGGCCGTTCAATGAGCAGTTCTTC. As protein: CSVEDGPFNEQFF.

The V gene is TRBV7-8, the J gene TRBJ2-2, with D possibly matching TRBD1 (5 bases). In germline, CDR1 is SGHVS, CDR2 FQNEAQ. Trimming pared 1 base from V and 3 bases from J, leaving 18 bases between. The CDR3 has 18 amino acids. The DNA of the CDR3 is TGTGCCAGCAGCTTAGTCCAGGGTAATGGGGTGGACACCGGGGAGCTGTTTTTT. Amino acid sequence: CASSLVQGNGVDTGELFF.

This clone came up a few times. The CDR3 sequence: CASSLGDRDHNEQFF. DNA for the CDR3: TGCGCCAGCAGCTTGGGGGACAGGGACCACAATGAGCAGTTCTTC. The V and J genes are TRBV5-1 and TRBJ2-1; 9 positions match TRBD1. The CDR3 extends over 15 amino acids. Losses at the gene ends were 0 bases for V and 5 bases for J; bases not matched to a gene: 3. Germline V gives CDR1 SGHRS, CDR2 YFSETQ. The full variable domain, rest sourced from reference TRBV5-1 and TRBJ2-1, is KAGVTQTPRYLIKTRGQQVTLSCSPISGHRSVSWYQQTPGQGLQFLFEYFSETQRNKGNFPGRFSGRQFSNSRSEMNVSTLELGDSALYLCASSLGDRDHNEQFFGPGTRLTVL.

This chain connects TRBV25-1 to TRBJ2-5; possibly TRBD1 for D (5 bases). Germline values: CDR1 MGHDK, CDR2 SYGVNS. V was pared by 2 bases and J by 0 bases, with 10 bases between. CDR3 length equals 15 residues. The CDR3 bases are TGTGCCAGCAGTGAAATGGGGCGGTACCAAGAGACCCAGTACTTC. Protein product: CASSEMGRYQETQYF.

This clone came up a few times. The chain links TRBV27 to TRBJ2-2; no definite D call. Germline loops: CDR1 MNHEY, CDR2 SMNVEV (reference sequence). V lost 1 base and J 0 bases, leaving 12 bases between the germline ends. The CDR3 spans 17 residues. Written as DNA, the CDR3 is TGTGCCAGCAGTTTATTACCCCAAACAGCGAACACCGGGGAGCTGTTTTTT. This translates into CASSLLPQTANTGELFF.

The V and J genes are TRBV28 and TRBJ2-3; TRBD2 might be the D (5 bases). The ends were cut back, 8 bases at V and 0 bases at J, with 12 bases in the middle. Germline V gene sequence: CDR1 MDHEN, CDR2 SYDVKM. The CDR3 sequence is 14 residues long. DNA for the CDR3: TGTGCCAGCGTCCGGGAAACTAGCACAGATACGCAGTATTTT. It is translated as CASVRETSTDTQYF.

This clone has a handful of counts. In DNA, the CDR3 is TGTGCCAGCAGTGAAGCGTGGGACAGGGTTGTCGTGGGCACAGATACGCAGTATTTT. This sequence encodes CASSEAWDRVVVGTDTQYF. The V and J genes are TRBV2 and TRBJ2-3; 9 bases match TRBD1. After removal of 0 bases from V and 1 base from J, the junction contained 11 bases not matched to a gene. CDR3 length: 19 amino acids. CDR1 is SNHLY, CDR2 FYNNEI, per germline.

Only a few counts were recorded for this clone. This rearrangement joins TRBV29-1 to TRBJ2-1, with TRBD2 matching over 8 bases. The CDR3 consists of 14 residues. Germline V gives CDR1 SQVTM, CDR2 ANQGSEA. Trimming removed 7 bases from V and 6 bases from J; junction bases left unmatched: 11. The DNA for the CDR3 is TGCAGCGGGTCCGGAAGACTAGCGCTCAATGAGCAGTTCTTC. As protein: CSGSGRLALNEQFF.

The chain uses TRBV7-2 and TRBJ1-4; unclear D gene. In germline, CDR1 is SGHTA, CDR2 FQGNSA. Trimming stripped 5 bases from V and 8 bases from J, with 12 bases between. There are 13 residues in the CDR3. CDR3 nucleotide sequence: TGTGCCAGCAGCCTAAACCCCACCGAAAAACTGTTTTTT. Its protein product is CASSLNPTEKLFF.

This clone came up a few times. The J gene is TRBJ1-2, the V gene TRBV18; 8 bases are a match to TRBD1. The germline V gene has CDR1 KGHSH and CDR2 LQKENI. With V trimmed by 0 bases and J by 2 bases, 5 bases remained unmatched. The CDR3 runs to 16 residues. The CDR3 region has the DNA TGTGCCAGCTCACCACCCGGGACAGGCAACAACTATGGCTACACCTTC. It is translated as CASSPPGTGNNYGYTF.

The chain uses TRBV28 and TRBJ2-6; 9 nucleotides match TRBD1. The CDR3 has 18 amino acids. V gave up 10 bases and J gave up 1 base; unmatched junction bases: 14. CDR1 MDHEN and CDR2 SYDVKM come from the germline V gene. The DNA of the CDR3 is TGTGCCACCGTACAGGGGGCGCCTCTTCGGTCTGGGGCCAACGTCCTGACTTTC. Translation: CATVQGAPLRSGANVLTF.

This clone has just a few counts. The CDR3 sequence: CASSSGREAFF. The CDR3 DNA reads TGCGCCAGCAGCTCCGGGAGGGAAGCTTTCTTT. The gene calls are TRBV5-1 and TRBJ1-1; D remains ambiguous. The germline CDR1 and CDR2 sequences are SGHRS and YFSETQ. V was clipped by 3 bases and J by 8 bases, with 8 bases between them. This CDR3 is 11 amino acids long. The variable domain in full, completed from reference TRBV5-1 and TRBJ1-1, reads KAGVTQTPRYLIKTRGQQVTLSCSPISGHRSVSWYQQTPGQGLQFLFEYFSETQRNKGNFPGRFSGRQFSNSRSEMNVSTLELGDSALYLCASSSGREAFFGQGTRLTVV.

J is TRBJ2-3 and V is TRBV18, with 9 bases that match TRBD1. The CDR3 runs to 16 residues. J was trimmed by 3 bases and V by 0 bases; bases with no gene match: 4. In germline, CDR1 is KGHSH, CDR2 LQKENI. The CDR3 DNA reads as TGTGCCAGCTCACCACCAACAGGGGGCCTTACAGATACGCAGTATTTT. Translation gives CASSPPTGGLTDTQYF.

This clone showed up just a few times. The CDR3 nucleotides are TGCAGTGCCCTTTCAGAGACCCAGTACTTC. Encoded protein: CSALSETQYF. The chain links TRBV20-1 to TRBJ2-5; D is unclear. CDR1 is DFQATT, CDR2 SNEGSKA, per germline (reference sequence). The CDR3 covers 10 residues. Trimming removed 6 bases from V and 4 bases from J, with 6 bases in between.

A few counts support this clone. The V gene is TRBV6-6, the J gene TRBJ2-5, with 7 bases aligning to TRBD2. The V gene's germline CDR1 is MNHNY and CDR2 SVGAGI (reference sequence). This CDR3 spans 16 amino acids. V lost 7 bases to trimming and J lost 1 base; unmatched junction nucleotides: 12. For the CDR3, the DNA is TGTGCCAGCACCTTAGGGCTAGCGGAGTTCCAAGAGACCCAGTACTTC. Protein: CASTLGLAEFQETQYF.

The chain couples TRBV15 to TRBJ1-3; D may be TRBD1 (5 bases). Germline-derived CDR1 and CDR2 are LNHNV and YYDKDF (reference sequence). V was trimmed by 0 bases and J by 0 bases, leaving 9 bases between them. This CDR3 is 16 amino acids long. The CDR3 loop is CATSRDGQVSGNTIYF. CDR3 DNA: TGTGCCACCAGCAGAGACGGACAAGTCTCTGGAAACACCATATATTTT.